The text below deals with one T cell receptor (beta chain). Produced via immunoSEQ multiplex PCR; TCRdb's table is partial and in-frame only. The sample records approximately 130,000 clones, roughly four fifths being singletons. Deletions cut 3 bases from V and 9 bases from J, with 17 bases between. Germline V gives CDR1 GTSNPN, CDR2 SVGIG (reference sequence). The CDR3 spans 13 residues. The source of the sample is a study of blood T cell repertoires in COVID-19. Overall study: The United States, Italy and Spain provided the acute and convalescent COVID-19 samples. Sample material is recorded as cDNA or gDNA derived from T cells, B-cell-depleted T cells, or PBMCs.

Sequenced sample: peripheral blood. The source of this sequence is a human donor in a cohort sampled during active COVID-19. The V gene is TRBV30, the J gene TRBJ1-1, with no clear D. This CDR3 is CAWRQSSLPKAFF. The CDR3 DNA reads TGTGCCTGGAGGCAGTCTAGCCTGCCTAAAGCTTTCTTT.